Listed below are T cell receptor beta chains from one sample, sequenced in a study of T cell repertoires in cytomegalovirus infection. Via MiXCR, TCRdb re-called the reads, giving one row per CDR3 protein. Of 85,000 to 130,000 distinct CDR3 sequences detected, roughly a quarter appear once; the ten largest clones hold approximately 39%. Sequencing was carried out using CD8+ T cells from PBMCs. Source of these receptors: a human donor in good health (CMV status not recorded). Some clones in this sample may be carry-over from other donors' samples. Both conserved end residues are part of each CDR3. The D gene is left open where the match is weak. The size field is filled for only some rows; it gives once, few, many or a size class.

v_gene: TRBV19
j_gene: TRBJ1-5
abundance: many
d_gene: NA
CDR3aa: CAVSWTSNQPQHF
CDR3nt: TGTGCCGTCAGCTGGACGAGCAATCAGCCCCAGCATTTT

v_gene: TRBV27
j_gene: TRBJ2-1
abundance: once
d_gene: NA
CDR3aa: CASSLFRQSAGYEQFF
CDR3nt: TGTGCCAGCAGTTTATTCCGGCAGTCCGCTGGCTATGAGCAGTTCTTC

v_gene: TRBV7-6
j_gene: TRBJ2-3
abundance: many
d_gene: TRBD2
CDR3aa: CASSVSAVLAGGPDTQYF
CDR3nt: TGTGCCAGCAGCGTTAGTGCCGTACTAGCGGGGGGGCCGGATACGCAGTATTTT

v_gene: TRBV7-2
j_gene: TRBJ2-7
abundance: many
d_gene: TRBD1
CDR3aa: CASSSSTGQTYEQYF
CDR3nt: TGTGCCAGCAGCTCTTCGACAGGGCAAACCTACGAGCAGTACTTC

v_gene: TRBV7-2
j_gene: TRBJ2-3
abundance: NA
d_gene: TRBD2
CDR3aa: CASTVPAGGVTDTQYF
CDR3nt: TGTGCCAGCACCGTCCCTGCGGGAGGGGTGACAGATACGCAGTATTTT

v_gene: TRBV20-1
j_gene: TRBJ1-6
abundance: many
d_gene: NA
CDR3aa: CSAPMEEGSYNSPLHF
CDR3nt: TGCAGTGCTCCAATGGAGGAGGGCTCCTATAATTCACCCCTCCACTTT

v_gene: TRBV7-9
j_gene: TRBJ1-1
abundance: NA
d_gene: NA
CDR3aa: CASSSVTPEAFF
CDR3nt: TGTGCCAGCAGCTCTGTCACCCCTGAAGCTTTCTTT

v_gene: TRBV12-3/TRBV12-4
j_gene: TRBJ2-2
abundance: NA
d_gene: NA
CDR3aa: CASSFVTNTGELFF
CDR3nt: TGTGCCAGCAGTTTCGTCACGAACACCGGGGAGCTGTTTTTT

v_gene: TRBV7-7
j_gene: TRBJ1-1
abundance: NA
d_gene: NA
CDR3aa: CASSHRLGTEAFF
CDR3nt: TGTGCTAGCAGCCATCGTCTTGGGACTGAAGCTTTCTTT

v_gene: TRBV11-2
j_gene: TRBJ2-4
abundance: few
d_gene: NA
CDR3aa: CASSGGGMDRAKNIQYF
CDR3nt: TGTGCCAGCAGCGGGGGGGGCATGGATCGAGCCAAAAACATTCAGTACTTC

v_gene: TRBV6-2/TRBV6-3
j_gene: TRBJ2-7
abundance: many
d_gene: TRBD1
CDR3aa: CASSSSGTGSHEQYF
CDR3nt: TGTGCCAGCAGTTCCTCCGGGACAGGGTCCCACGAGCAGTACTTC

v_gene: TRBV27
j_gene: TRBJ2-2
abundance: few
d_gene: TRBD2
CDR3aa: CASSLKAGGVELFF
CDR3nt: TGTGCCAGCAGTTTAAAGGCGGGAGGTGTCGAGCTGTTTTTT

v_gene: TRBV4-3
j_gene: TRBJ2-1
abundance: few
d_gene: TRBD2
CDR3aa: CASSRSSVTGLAGDSYNEQFF
CDR3nt: TGCGCCAGCAGCCGTAGTTCCGTCACGGGACTAGCGGGGGACTCCTACAATGAGCAGTTCTTC

v_gene: TRBV7-6
j_gene: TRBJ2-3
abundance: NA
d_gene: NA
CDR3aa: CASSLVASAYDTQYF
CDR3nt: TGTGCTAGCAGCTTAGTAGCTAGCGCTTATGATACGCAGTATTTT

v_gene: TRBV6-1
j_gene: TRBJ1-5
abundance: many
d_gene: NA
CDR3aa: CASSAGGAEYQPQHF
CDR3nt: TGTGCCAGCAGTGCCGGTGGGGCGGAATATCAGCCCCAGCATTTT

v_gene: TRBV20-1
j_gene: TRBJ2-7
abundance: NA
d_gene: TRBD2
CDR3aa: CSAAGTSRAYEQYF
CDR3nt: TGCAGTGCCGCGGGGACTAGCAGGGCCTACGAGCAGTACTTC

v_gene: TRBV7-6
j_gene: TRBJ2-2
abundance: many
d_gene: NA
CDR3aa: CASTARAYTGELFF
CDR3nt: TGTGCCAGCACCGCGCGGGCTTACACCGGGGAGCTGTTTTTT

v_gene: TRBV4-2
j_gene: TRBJ1-2
abundance: few
d_gene: NA
CDR3aa: CASTPDASAYGYTF
CDR3nt: TGTGCCAGCACCCCGGACGCTTCCGCCTATGGCTACACCTTC

v_gene: TRBV13
j_gene: TRBJ2-7
abundance: NA
d_gene: NA
CDR3aa: CASSLNVGHYEQYF
CDR3nt: TGTGCCAGCAGCTTAAACGTAGGGCACTACGAGCAGTACTTC

v_gene: TRBV7-9
j_gene: TRBJ2-7
abundance: many
d_gene: TRBD1
CDR3aa: CASSHPAAGQGAHEQYF
CDR3nt: TGTGCCAGCAGCCACCCGGCCGCGGGACAGGGGGCCCACGAGCAGTACTTC

v_gene: TRBV12-3/TRBV12-4
j_gene: TRBJ2-3
abundance: NA
d_gene: NA
CDR3aa: CASSLKRGTDTQYF
CDR3nt: TGTGCCAGCAGTTTAAAGAGGGGGACAGATACGCAGTATTTT

v_gene: TRBV30
j_gene: TRBJ2-5
abundance: NA
d_gene: TRBD1
CDR3aa: CALRQGKIQETQYF
CDR3nt: TGTGCCCTTCGACAGGGGAAGATCCAAGAGACCCAGTACTTC

v_gene: TRBV12-3/TRBV12-4
j_gene: TRBJ2-1
abundance: few
d_gene: NA
CDR3aa: CASSLPDGGPRNNEQFF
CDR3nt: TGTGCCAGCAGCTTACCCGACGGGGGTCCGCGGAACAATGAGCAGTTCTTC

v_gene: TRBV5-4
j_gene: TRBJ2-2
abundance: NA
d_gene: NA
CDR3aa: CASSLWGAPGELFF
CDR3nt: TGTGCCAGCAGCTTGTGGGGGGCTCCCGGGGAGCTGTTTTTT

v_gene: TRBV20-1
j_gene: TRBJ2-7
abundance: NA
d_gene: TRBD2
CDR3aa: CSARDLTSGSRHEQYF
CDR3nt: TGCAGTGCTAGAGATCTGACTAGCGGGAGTCGCCACGAGCAGTACTTC

v_gene: TRBV20-1
j_gene: TRBJ2-5
abundance: few
d_gene: NA
CDR3aa: CSADVGETQYF
CDR3nt: TGCAGTGCCGACGTTGGGGAGACCCAGTACTTC

v_gene: TRBV20-1
j_gene: TRBJ2-5
abundance: few
d_gene: TRBD2
CDR3aa: CSASNPPGLAGGWYQETQYF
CDR3nt: TGCAGTGCTAGTAATCCCCCGGGACTAGCGGGGGGCTGGTACCAAGAGACCCAGTACTTC

v_gene: TRBV29-1
j_gene: TRBJ2-1
abundance: few
d_gene: NA
CDR3aa: CSVDLTSGNEQFF
CDR3nt: TGCAGCGTTGATTTGACGTCGGGCAATGAGCAGTTCTTC

v_gene: TRBV4-1
j_gene: TRBJ1-1
abundance: many
d_gene: NA
CDR3aa: CASSQIPGGTEAFF
CDR3nt: TGCGCCAGCAGCCAAATACCGGGCGGAACTGAAGCTTTCTTT

v_gene: TRBV7-2
j_gene: TRBJ1-5
abundance: many
d_gene: NA
CDR3aa: CASSYTGTSEPQHF
CDR3nt: TGTGCCAGCAGTTACACAGGTACCTCTGAGCCCCAGCATTTT

v_gene: TRBV7-6
j_gene: TRBJ2-7
abundance: many
d_gene: NA
CDR3aa: CASSFGTGYEQYF
CDR3nt: TGTGCCAGCAGCTTTGGTACAGGCTACGAGCAGTACTTC

v_gene: TRBV7-9
j_gene: TRBJ1-2
abundance: few
d_gene: TRBD1
CDR3aa: CASSLDRVGYTF
CDR3nt: TGTGCCAGCAGCTTGGACAGGGTTGGCTACACCTTC

v_gene: TRBV29-1
j_gene: TRBJ2-5
abundance: NA
d_gene: TRBD2
CDR3aa: CSVEEGTSGGQETQYF
CDR3nt: TGCAGCGTTGAAGAAGGGACTAGCGGGGGGCAAGAGACCCAGTACTTC

v_gene: TRBV6-1
j_gene: TRBJ1-5
abundance: many
d_gene: NA
CDR3aa: CASSLTGDRPQHF
CDR3nt: TGTGCCAGCAGTTTGACGGGGGATCGGCCCCAGCATTTT

v_gene: TRBV20-1
j_gene: TRBJ2-1
abundance: NA
d_gene: NA
CDR3aa: CSARDRGLQSYNEQFF
CDR3nt: TGCAGTGCTAGAGATCGGGGGCTCCAGAGCTACAATGAGCAGTTCTTC

v_gene: TRBV7-9
j_gene: TRBJ2-7
abundance: many
d_gene: NA
CDR3aa: CASSSGQNGVHEQYF
CDR3nt: TGTGCCAGCAGCTCTGGGCAGAATGGGGTCCACGAGCAGTACTTC

v_gene: TRBV12-3/TRBV12-4
j_gene: TRBJ2-3
abundance: many
d_gene: NA
CDR3aa: CASSLVLPTDTQYF
CDR3nt: TGTGCCAGCAGTTTGGTTCTACCCACAGATACGCAGTATTTT

v_gene: TRBV20-1
j_gene: TRBJ1-1
abundance: few
d_gene: TRBD1
CDR3aa: CSAPKRDRGTEAFF
CDR3nt: TGCAGTGCTCCCAAACGGGACAGGGGCACTGAAGCTTTCTTT

v_gene: TRBV6-2/TRBV6-3
j_gene: TRBJ1-5
abundance: NA
d_gene: NA
CDR3aa: CASSYSRAGNQPQHF
CDR3nt: TGTGCCAGCAGTTACTCCAGGGCTGGCAATCAGCCCCAGCATTTT

v_gene: TRBV27
j_gene: TRBJ1-6
abundance: many
d_gene: TRBD1
CDR3aa: CASSPGQGPVDSPLHF
CDR3nt: TGTGCCAGCAGTCCGGGACAGGGTCCTGTAGATTCACCCCTCCACTTT

v_gene: TRBV6-2/TRBV6-3
j_gene: TRBJ2-7
abundance: NA
d_gene: NA
CDR3aa: CASSYGGHDEQYF
CDR3nt: TGTGCCAGCAGTTACGGGGGGCACGACGAGCAGTACTTC

v_gene: TRBV12-3/TRBV12-4
j_gene: TRBJ2-1
abundance: few
d_gene: TRBD2
CDR3aa: CASSPGLAWNEQFF
CDR3nt: TGTGCCAGCAGTCCCGGACTAGCCTGGAATGAGCAGTTCTTC

v_gene: TRBV4-3
j_gene: TRBJ2-3
abundance: few
d_gene: NA
CDR3aa: CASSQNDGLLRAQYF
CDR3nt: TGCGCCAGCAGCCAAAATGATGGACTTCTACGAGCGCAGTATTTT

v_gene: TRBV19
j_gene: TRBJ2-1
abundance: NA
d_gene: TRBD2
CDR3aa: CASTIGTSGSGVRNEQFF
CDR3nt: TGTGCCAGTACCATCGGGACTAGCGGGAGTGGAGTGAGAAATGAGCAGTTCTTC

v_gene: TRBV12-3/TRBV12-4
j_gene: TRBJ2-7
abundance: NA
d_gene: NA
CDR3aa: CASSPGIYEQYF
CDR3nt: TGTGCCAGCAGTCCAGGGATTTACGAGCAGTACTTC

v_gene: TRBV7-2
j_gene: TRBJ1-4
abundance: NA
d_gene: NA
CDR3aa: CASSLAKTRDPKGGKLFF
CDR3nt: TGTGCCAGCAGCTTAGCGAAAACCCGGGACCCTAAAGGAGGGAAACTGTTTTTT

v_gene: TRBV6-2/TRBV6-3
j_gene: TRBJ1-1
abundance: few
d_gene: NA
CDR3aa: CASIDARTWNTEAFF
CDR3nt: TGTGCCAGCATCGACGCCCGGACTTGGAACACTGAAGCTTTCTTT

v_gene: TRBV2
j_gene: TRBJ1-1
abundance: few
d_gene: NA
CDR3aa: CASRYFREANTEAFF
CDR3nt: TGTGCCAGCAGGTACTTTCGGGAAGCTAACACTGAAGCTTTCTTT

v_gene: TRBV15
j_gene: TRBJ1-2
abundance: few
d_gene: NA
CDR3aa: CATSEVESDSGDGYTF
CDR3nt: TGTGCCACCAGCGAAGTTGAGAGCGACAGTGGGGATGGCTACACCTTC

v_gene: TRBV28
j_gene: TRBJ2-4
abundance: NA
d_gene: TRBD2
CDR3aa: CASSRPGGPAKNIQYF
CDR3nt: TGTGCCAGCAGCCGACCGGGGGGTCCTGCCAAAAACATTCAGTACTTC

v_gene: TRBV7-2
j_gene: TRBJ2-7
abundance: many
d_gene: TRBD2
CDR3aa: CASSFSGSSYEQYF
CDR3nt: TGTGCCAGCAGCTTTAGCGGGAGTTCGTACGAGCAGTACTTC

v_gene: TRBV6-2/TRBV6-3
j_gene: TRBJ2-2
abundance: NA
d_gene: NA
CDR3aa: CATLNRDHSPGELFF
CDR3nt: TGTGCCACCCTAAACCGGGACCATTCACCCGGGGAGCTGTTTTTT

v_gene: TRBV28
j_gene: TRBJ2-7
abundance: NA
d_gene: NA
CDR3aa: CASRLSYEQYF
CDR3nt: TGTGCTAGCAGACTTTCCTACGAGCAGTACTTC